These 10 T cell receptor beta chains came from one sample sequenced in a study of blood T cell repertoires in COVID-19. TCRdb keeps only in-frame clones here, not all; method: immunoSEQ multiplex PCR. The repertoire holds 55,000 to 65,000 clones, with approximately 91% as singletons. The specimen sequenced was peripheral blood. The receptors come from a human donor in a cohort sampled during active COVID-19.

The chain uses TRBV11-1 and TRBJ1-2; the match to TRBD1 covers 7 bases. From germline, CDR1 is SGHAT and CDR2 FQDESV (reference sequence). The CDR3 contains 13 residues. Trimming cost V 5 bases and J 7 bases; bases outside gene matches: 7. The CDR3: CASSPGQPVGYTF. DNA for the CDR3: TGTGCCAGCAGCCCGGGACAGCCGGTTGGCTACACCTTC.

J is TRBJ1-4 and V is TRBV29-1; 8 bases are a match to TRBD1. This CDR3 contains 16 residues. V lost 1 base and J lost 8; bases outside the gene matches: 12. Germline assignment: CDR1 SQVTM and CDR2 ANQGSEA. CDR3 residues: CSVEGDRGLGHEKLFF. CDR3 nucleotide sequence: TGCAGCGTTGAAGGAGACAGGGGCCTAGGGCACGAAAAACTGTTTTTT.

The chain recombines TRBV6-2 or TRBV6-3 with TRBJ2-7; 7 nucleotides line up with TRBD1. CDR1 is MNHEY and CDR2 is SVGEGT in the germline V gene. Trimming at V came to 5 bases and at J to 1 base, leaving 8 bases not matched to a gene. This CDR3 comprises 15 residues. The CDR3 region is CASSGTGQPSYEQYF. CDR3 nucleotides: TGTGCCAGCAGTGGAACGGGACAGCCTTCCTACGAGCAGTACTTC.

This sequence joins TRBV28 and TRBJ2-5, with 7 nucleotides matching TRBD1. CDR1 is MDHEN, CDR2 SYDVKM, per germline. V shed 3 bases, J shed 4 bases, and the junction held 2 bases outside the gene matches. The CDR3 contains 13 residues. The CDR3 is CASSFQGVETQYF. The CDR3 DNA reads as TGTGCCAGCAGTTTCCAGGGGGTAGAGACCCAGTACTTC.

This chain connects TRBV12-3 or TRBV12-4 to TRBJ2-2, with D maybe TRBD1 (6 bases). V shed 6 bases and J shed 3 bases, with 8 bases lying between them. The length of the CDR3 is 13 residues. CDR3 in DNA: TGTGCCAGCAGAAGGACAGACACCGGGGAGCTGTTTTTT. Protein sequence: CASRRTDTGELFF.

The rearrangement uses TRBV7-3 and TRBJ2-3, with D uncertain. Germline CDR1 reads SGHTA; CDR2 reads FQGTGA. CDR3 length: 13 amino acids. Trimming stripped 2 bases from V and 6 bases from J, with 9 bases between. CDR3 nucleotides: TGTGCCAGCAGCTTATATGGCAGGGATACGCAGTATTTT. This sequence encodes CASSLYGRDTQYF. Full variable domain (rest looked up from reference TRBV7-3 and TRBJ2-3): GAGVSQTPSNKVTEKGKYVELRCDPISGHTALYWYRQSLGQGPEFLIYFQGTGAADDSGLPNDRFFAVRPEGSVSTLKIQRTERGDSAVYLCASSLYGRDTQYFGPGTRLTVL.

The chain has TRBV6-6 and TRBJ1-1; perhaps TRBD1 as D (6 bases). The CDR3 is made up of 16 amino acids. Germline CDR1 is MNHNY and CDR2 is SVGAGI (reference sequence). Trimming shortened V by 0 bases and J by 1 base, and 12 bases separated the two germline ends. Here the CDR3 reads CASSYSYREPNTEAFF. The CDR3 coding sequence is TGTGCCAGCAGTTACTCGTACAGGGAACCGAACACTGAAGCTTTCTTT.

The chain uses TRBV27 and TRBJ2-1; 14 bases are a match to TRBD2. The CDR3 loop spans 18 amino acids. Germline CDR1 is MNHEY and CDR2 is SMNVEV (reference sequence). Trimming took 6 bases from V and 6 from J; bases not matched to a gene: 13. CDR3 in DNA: TGTGCCAGCAGCAGTTCCTGGGGACTAGCGGGGGCGGGCAATGAGCAGTTCTTC. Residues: CASSSSWGLAGAGNEQFF.

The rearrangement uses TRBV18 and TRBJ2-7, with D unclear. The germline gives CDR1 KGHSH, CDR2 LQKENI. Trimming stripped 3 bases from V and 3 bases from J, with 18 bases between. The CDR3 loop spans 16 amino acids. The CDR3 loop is CASSPPSIGGFYEQYF. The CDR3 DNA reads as TGTGCCAGCTCACCGCCCAGTATAGGCGGATTCTACGAGCAGTACTTC. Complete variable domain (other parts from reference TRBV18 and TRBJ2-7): NAGVMQNPRHLVRRRGQEARLRCSPMKGHSHVYWYRQLPEEGLKFMVYLQKENIIDESGMPKERFSAEFPKEGPSILRIQQVVRGDSAAYFCASSPPSIGGFYEQYFGPGTRLTVT.

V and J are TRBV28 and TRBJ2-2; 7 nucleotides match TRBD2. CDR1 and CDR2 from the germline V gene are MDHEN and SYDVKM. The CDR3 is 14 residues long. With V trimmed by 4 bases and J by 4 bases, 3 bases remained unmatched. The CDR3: CASSSGGVTGELFF. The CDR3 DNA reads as TGTGCCAGCAGTTCGGGGGGAGTCACCGGGGAGCTGTTTTTT.